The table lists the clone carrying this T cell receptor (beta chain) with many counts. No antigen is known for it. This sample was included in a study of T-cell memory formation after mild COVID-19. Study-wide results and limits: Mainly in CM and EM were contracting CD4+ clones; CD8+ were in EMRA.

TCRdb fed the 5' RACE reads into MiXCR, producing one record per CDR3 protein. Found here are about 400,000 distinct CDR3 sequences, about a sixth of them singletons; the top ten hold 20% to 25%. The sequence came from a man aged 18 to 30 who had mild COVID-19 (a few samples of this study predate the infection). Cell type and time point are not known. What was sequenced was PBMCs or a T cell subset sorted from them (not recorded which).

The CDR3 bases are TGTGCCAGCTCACCACCCGGGGCCCTCACTGAAGCTTTCTTT. It yields the protein CASSPPGALTEAFF. The chain is built from TRBV18 and TRBJ1-1, with D perhaps matching TRBD1 (5 bases). CDR3 size: 14 residues. CDR1 KGHSH and CDR2 LQKENI come from the germline V gene. Deletions cut 0 bases from V and 4 bases from J, with 9 bases between.